These T cell receptor beta chains were read from a single sample in a study of chemoradiotherapy in HPV16-positive cancers. Data came from immunoSEQ multiplex PCR; TCRdb stores just in-frame clones and leaves some out. The sample carries some 17,000 clones, approximately 90% recorded once. Sequencing was performed on blood, taken from a patient who underwent chemoradiotherapy. The receptors shown here come from a human donor with HPV-associated anogenital cancer. Both conserved end residues are part of each CDR3. A D gene is named only where the DNA matches it firmly. The listing skips clone size in some rows; elsewhere it reads once, few, many or a size class.

J,D,size,length,V,DNA,CDR3
TRBJ1-4,-,-,13,TRBV30,TGTGCCTGGAATCCAGGGAAGCAGGAAAAACTGTTTTTT,CAWNPGKQEKLFF
TRBJ1-4,-,-,16,TRBV10-3,TGTGCCATCAGTGAGTCGTTGGACGGAACTAATGAAAAACTGTTTTTT,CAISESLDGTNEKLFF
TRBJ2-1,-,-,15,TRBV9,TGTGCCAGCAGCACAACGGGACTCCCTTACAATGAGCAGTTCTTC,CASSTTGLPYNEQFF
TRBJ1-1,-,-,15,TRBV14,TGTGCCAGCAGCCAAGATGTTGGCGGGAACACTGAAGCTTTCTTT,CASSQDVGGNTEAFF
TRBJ2-3,TRBD1,-,15,TRBV15,TGTGCCACCAGCCCTGGACAGGGGGCCACAGATACGCAGTATTTT,CATSPGQGATDTQYF
TRBJ1-2,TRBD1,-,13,TRBV11-3,TGTGCCAGCAGCCGACAGGGAGGGTACGGCTACACCTTC,CASSRQGGYGYTF
TRBJ2-1,TRBD2,-,15,TRBV2,TGTGCCAGCAGTATTAGCGGGGGCTCCTACAATGAGCAGTTCTTC,CASSISGGSYNEQFF
TRBJ2-2,-,-,12,TRBV10-2,TGCGCCAGCAATACCGGGGCCGGGGAGCTGTTTTTT,CASNTGAGELFF
TRBJ1-2,-,-,13,TRBV7-8,TGTGCCAGCAGCCCCGGGACGGAGAATGGCTACACCTTC,CASSPGTENGYTF
TRBJ2-3,TRBD2,-,16,TRBV5-1,TGCGCCAGCAGCTTGGTCCTAGCGGGGGGTTATGGGTCGCAGTATTTT,CASSLVLAGGYGSQYF
TRBJ1-1,-,-,12,TRBV12-5,TGTGCTAGTGGTTCTGGGTACACTGAAGCTTTCTTT,CASGSGYTEAFF
TRBJ2-3,TRBD2,-,17,TRBV9,TGTGCCAGCAGCGTAGGTCTAGCGGGGGGAGCAATAGATACGCAGTATTTT,CASSVGLAGGAIDTQYF
TRBJ2-2,-,-,15,TRBV10-1,TGCGCCAGCAGTGACCCGGGGGCAGGAACCGGGGAGCTGTTTTTT,CASSDPGAGTGELFF
TRBJ2-1,-,-,15,TRBV19,TGTGCCAGTAGTATAGCGGGGGGCGCATACAATGAGCAGTTCTTC,CASSIAGGAYNEQFF
TRBJ1-1,TRBD1,-,11,TRBV20-1,TGCAGTGCAAGGGACAGGGGTGAAGCTTTCTTT,CSARDRGEAFF
TRBJ2-1,TRBD2,-,12,TRBV7-2,TGTGCCAGCAGTCGGGACTACTATGAGCAGTTCTTC,CASSRDYYEQFF
TRBJ2-5,TRBD1,-,13,TRBV19,TGTGCCAGTACCCGGACAGGGTTCGAGACCCAGTACTTC,CASTRTGFETQYF
TRBJ1-5,-,-,15,TRBV4-1,TGCGCCAGCAGCCAAGCAGGGGTGTATGATCAGCCCCAGCATTTT,CASSQAGVYDQPQHF
TRBJ2-1,-,-,17,TRBV9,TGTGCCAGCAGCCCGCAAACCCATCCTCGTACAGAAAATGAGCAGTTCTTC,CASSPQTHPRTENEQFF
TRBJ1-4,-,-,12,TRBV7-9,TGTGCCAGCCATAAGTTACTGGAAAAACTGTTTTTT,CASHKLLEKLFF
TRBJ2-7,TRBD1,-,14,TRBV18,TGTGCCAGCTCACGCGGGACAGGCGGATACGAGCAGTACTTC,CASSRGTGGYEQYF
TRBJ2-2,-,few,13,TRBV6-5,TGTGCCAGCTCGGGAGTGAACACCGGGGAGCTGTTTTTT,CASSGVNTGELFF
TRBJ1-2,-,-,15,TRBV5-6,TGTGCCAGCAGCCCCCAGTTAGCCTCGGGCTATGGCTACACCTTC,CASSPQLASGYGYTF
TRBJ2-2,TRBD1,-,15,TRBV6-6,TGTGCCAGCAGCCGAGGACAGGTGCACACCGGGGAGCTGTTTTTT,CASSRGQVHTGELFF
TRBJ2-6,-,-,14,TRBV27,TGTGCCAGCAGTCCCCTGTCTGGGGCCAACGTCCTGACTTTC,CASSPLSGANVLTF
TRBJ2-2,-,once,12,TRBV5-1,TGCGCCAGCAGCTTGGAGGCCGGGGAGCTGTTTTTT,CASSLEAGELFF
TRBJ2-2,-,-,14,TRBV4-3,TGCGCCAGCAGCCAAGAGAGTTTCACCGGGGAGCTGTTTTTT,CASSQESFTGELFF
TRBJ1-4,TRBD1,-,15,TRBV19,TGTGCCAGTAGTCCTGGACAGGGGCTCGGTGAAAAACTGTTTTTT,CASSPGQGLGEKLFF
TRBJ1-6,TRBD1,-,15,TRBV30,TGTGCCTGGACCCGCCAGGGGGGCCTTAATTCACCCCTCCACTTT,CAWTRQGGLNSPLHF
TRBJ1-2,-,-,12,TRBV10-3,TGTGCCATCGAGGAGCACAACTATGGCTACACCTTC,CAIEEHNYGYTF